This TCR beta chain was recorded in a study of blood T cell repertoires in COVID-19. The protocol was immunoSEQ multiplex PCR, while the TCRdb copy is restricted to in-frame clones and leaves out a portion. Of about 120,000 clones in the sample, 60% to 80% are singletons; the top ten hold approximately 2%. CDR3 size: 14 residues. Germline CDR1 reads MDHEN; CDR2 reads SYDVKM. Trimming stripped 3 bases from V and 9 bases from J, with 12 bases between. The V and J genes are TRBV28 and TRBJ1-6; D is unclear. The sample was peripheral blood. The receptor's source is a woman in her 70s with acute or convalescent COVID-19. For the CDR3, the DNA is TGTGCCAGCAGTTTCCCGGGAGAGGGTTCACCCCTCCACTTT. Its translation: CASSFPGEGSPLHF. The full variable domain, in which reference TRBV28 and TRBJ1-6 provide the parts outside the CDR3, is DVKVTQSSRYLVKRTGEKVFLECVQDMDHENMFWYRQDPGLGLRLIYFSYDVKMKEKGDIPEGYSVSREKKERFSLILESASTNQTSMYLCASSFPGEGSPLHFGNGTRLTVT.